The rows below give T cell receptor beta chains drawn from one sample of a study of T-cell reconstitution after alpha-beta-depleted transplantation in children. TCRdb redid the calling of the PCR reads with MiXCR, one entry per CDR3 protein. The table lists hundreds of thousands of distinct CDR3 sequences, 15% to 20% of them singletons. Sample: PBMCs, mostly from graft donor cells, taken 360 days after TCRalphabeta/CD19-depleted stem cell transplant. The source of these receptors is a male patient between 10 and 17 years old who had a stem cell transplant for acute lymphoblastic leukemia, so the T cells may come from the graft donor. CDR3s leave out the opening cysteine and the closing phenylalanine or tryptophan.

TRBJ2-1 | TRBV29-1 | SVVSGVVAEEQF
TRBJ2-7 | TRBV29-1 | SALSFAGIGLYEQY
TRBJ1-2 | TRBV29-1 | SVDNDRDYGYT
TRBJ1-1 | TRBV12-3/TRBV12-4 | ASSRPPEAF
TRBJ2-2 | TRBV7-6 | ASSLTSGLMNTGELF
TRBJ2-3 | TRBV20-1 | SAPLGPTDTQY
TRBJ2-3 | TRBV5-6 | ASSFASGLAGFTDTQY
TRBJ2-5 | TRBV10-3 | AIRTSGREETQY
TRBJ1-1 | TRBV7-9 | ASSWGPEGTEAF
TRBJ2-3 | TRBV5-1 | ASSLLWSPVTDTQY
TRBJ2-7 | TRBV20-1 | SSLSGLVSTNEQY